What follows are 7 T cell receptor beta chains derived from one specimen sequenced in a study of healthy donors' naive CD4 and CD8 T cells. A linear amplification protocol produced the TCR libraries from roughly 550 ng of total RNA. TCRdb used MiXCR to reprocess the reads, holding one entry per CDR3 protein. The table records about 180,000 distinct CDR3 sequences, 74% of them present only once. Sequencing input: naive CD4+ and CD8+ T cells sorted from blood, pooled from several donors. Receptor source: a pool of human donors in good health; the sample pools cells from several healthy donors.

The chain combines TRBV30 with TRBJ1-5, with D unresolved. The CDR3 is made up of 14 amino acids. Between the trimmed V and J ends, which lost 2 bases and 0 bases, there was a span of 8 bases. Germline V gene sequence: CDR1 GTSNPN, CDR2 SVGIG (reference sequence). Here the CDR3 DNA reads TGTGCCTGGAGTTCAGGAAATAGCAATCAGCCCCAGCATTTT. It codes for CAWSSGNSNQPQHF.

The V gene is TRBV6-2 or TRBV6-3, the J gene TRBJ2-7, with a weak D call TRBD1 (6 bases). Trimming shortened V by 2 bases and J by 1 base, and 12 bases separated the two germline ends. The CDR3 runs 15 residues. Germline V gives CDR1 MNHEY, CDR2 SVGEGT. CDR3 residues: CASSYGGGGSYEQYF. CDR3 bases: TGTGCCAGCAGTTACGGGGGCGGAGGTTCCTACGAGCAGTACTTC.

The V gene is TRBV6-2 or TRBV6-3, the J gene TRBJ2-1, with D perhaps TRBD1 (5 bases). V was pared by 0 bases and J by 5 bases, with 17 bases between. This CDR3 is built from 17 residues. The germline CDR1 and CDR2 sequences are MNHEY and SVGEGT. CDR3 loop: CASSYSSLGPADNEQFF. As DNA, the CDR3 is TGTGCCAGCAGTTACTCGTCCCTGGGGCCCGCCGACAATGAGCAGTTCTTC.

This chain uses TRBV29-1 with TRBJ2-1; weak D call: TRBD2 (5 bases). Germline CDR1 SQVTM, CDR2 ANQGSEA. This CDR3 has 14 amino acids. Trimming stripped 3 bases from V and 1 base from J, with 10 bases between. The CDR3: CSVDGIGSYNEQFF. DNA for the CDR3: TGCAGCGTTGACGGGATAGGGTCCTACAATGAGCAGTTCTTC.

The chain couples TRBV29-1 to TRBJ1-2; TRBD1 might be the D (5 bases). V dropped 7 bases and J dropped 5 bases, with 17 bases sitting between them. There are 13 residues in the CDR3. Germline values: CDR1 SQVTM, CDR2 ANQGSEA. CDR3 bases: TGCAGCGCCGTACTGGCCGGGGCTTATGGCTACACCTTC. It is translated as CSAVLAGAYGYTF.

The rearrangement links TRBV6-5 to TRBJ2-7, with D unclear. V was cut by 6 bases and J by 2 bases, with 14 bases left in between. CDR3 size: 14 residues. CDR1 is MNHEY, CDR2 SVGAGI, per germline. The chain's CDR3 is CASRSSVGAYEQYF. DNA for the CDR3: TGTGCCAGCAGATCCTCGGTTGGTGCCTACGAGCAGTACTTC.

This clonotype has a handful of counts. The CDR3 DNA follows: TGCGCCAGCAGCCTCGGACAGACCACGCATCTTGGCTACACCTTC. It codes for CASSLGQTTHLGYTF. This chain uses TRBV4-1 with TRBJ1-2; a possible D gene is TRBD1 (6 bases). The CDR3 extends over 15 amino acids. Germline V gene lookup returns CDR1 MGHRA and CDR2 YSYEKL. V was pared by 4 bases and J by 7 bases, with 19 bases between.